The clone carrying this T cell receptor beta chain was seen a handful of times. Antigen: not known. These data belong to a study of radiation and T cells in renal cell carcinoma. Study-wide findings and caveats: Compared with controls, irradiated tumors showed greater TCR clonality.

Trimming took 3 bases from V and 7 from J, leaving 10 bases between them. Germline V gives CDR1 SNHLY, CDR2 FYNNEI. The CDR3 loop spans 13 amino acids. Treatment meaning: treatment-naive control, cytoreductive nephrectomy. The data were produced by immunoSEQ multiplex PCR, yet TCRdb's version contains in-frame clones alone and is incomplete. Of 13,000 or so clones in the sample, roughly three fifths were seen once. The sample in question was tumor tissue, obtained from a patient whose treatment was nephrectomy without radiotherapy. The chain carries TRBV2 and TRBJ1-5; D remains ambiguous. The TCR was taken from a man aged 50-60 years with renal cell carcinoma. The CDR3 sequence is CASSDDREQPQHF. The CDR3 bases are TGTGCCAGCAGTGACGATAGGGAGCAGCCCCAGCATTTT.